Listed below are T cell receptor beta chains from one sample, sequenced in a study of OX40 agonist ivuxolimab in advanced cancers. Clones were sequenced by immunoSEQ multiplex PCR, and TCRdb holds only the in-frame ones, with some missing. The repertoire consists of over 35,000 clones, with around 87% occurring once and the leading ten covering about a third. The sequenced sample was CD4+ or CD8+ T cells sorted from blood, obtained in a trial of the OX40 agonist ivuxolimab. The receptors stem from an adult with an advanced solid tumor such as melanoma, head and neck, liver or kidney cancer. CDR3s include the opening cysteine and the closing phenylalanine or tryptophan. A D gene is named only where the DNA matches it firmly. A clone size is listed for some rows: how often the clone was seen (once, few, many), or a class if it is expanded.

size: .
J: TRBJ2-1
length: 15
D: .
V: TRBV7-9
DNA: TGTGCCAGCAGGGCCCGGGGCTCAATCTACAATGAGCAGTTCTTC
CDR3: CASRARGSIYNEQFF

size: .
J: TRBJ2-7
length: 17
D: TRBD1
V: TRBV9
DNA: TGTGCCAGCAGCGGGGGATCCGGGACAGGGGGCTCGTACGAGCAGTACTTC
CDR3: CASSGGSGTGGSYEQYF

size: .
J: TRBJ2-3
length: 17
D: TRBD2
V: TRBV7-3
DNA: TGTGCCAGCAGCTTCCTTTCGGTAAGCGGGAACACAGATACGCAGTATTTT
CDR3: CASSFLSVSGNTDTQYF

size: .
J: TRBJ2-7
length: 11
D: .
V: TRBV29-1
DNA: TGCAGCGTCGTCCGGGGGAGAGAGCAGTACTTC
CDR3: CSVVRGREQYF

size: .
J: TRBJ2-1
length: 15
D: TRBD2
V: TRBV6-1
DNA: TGTGCCAGCAAAAGGTGGACTAGCGGTGACAATGAGCAGTTCTTC
CDR3: CASKRWTSGDNEQFF

size: .
J: TRBJ1-5
length: 12
D: .
V: TRBV19
DNA: TGTGCCAGTAAGTCATCAGGCCGCCCCCAGCATTTT
CDR3: CASKSSGRPQHF

size: .
J: TRBJ2-1
length: 13
D: .
V: TRBV9
DNA: TGTGCCAGCAGCGTAGGGCTCACCGATGAGCAGTTCTTC
CDR3: CASSVGLTDEQFF

size: .
J: TRBJ2-2
length: 14
D: .
V: TRBV5-4
DNA: TGTGCCAGCAGCTTGGCCGGTTACACCGGGGAGCTGTTTTTT
CDR3: CASSLAGYTGELFF

size: .
J: TRBJ2-7
length: 17
D: .
V: TRBV5-3
DNA: TGTGCCAGAAGCCCGCTCCGGTCGAGCGGTAACTCCTACGAGCAGTACTTC
CDR3: CARSPLRSSGNSYEQYF

size: .
J: TRBJ1-5
length: 11
D: .
V: TRBV30
DNA: TGTGCCTGGAGATTCACCCAGCCCCAGCATTTT
CDR3: CAWRFTQPQHF

size: .
J: TRBJ2-1
length: 13
D: .
V: TRBV6-4
DNA: TGTGCCAGCAGTGTTGAGACATGGTCTGAGCAGTTCTTC
CDR3: CASSVETWSEQFF

size: once
J: TRBJ2-3
length: 16
D: TRBD2
V: TRBV7-2
DNA: TGTGCCAGCAGCAAAATAGCGGGTACTAGCACAGATACGCAGTATTTT
CDR3: CASSKIAGTSTDTQYF

size: .
J: TRBJ1-4
length: 14
D: .
V: TRBV6-1
DNA: TGTGCCAGCAGGTCCCGAGTTACTAATGAAAAACTGTTTTTT
CDR3: CASRSRVTNEKLFF

size: .
J: TRBJ1-1
length: 12
D: .
V: TRBV30
DNA: TGTGCCTGGAGTAATTTGGGCACTGAAGCTTTCTTT
CDR3: CAWSNLGTEAFF

size: .
J: TRBJ1-1
length: 13
D: .
V: TRBV5-1
DNA: TGCGCCAGCACCCCGACAGGGAACACTGAAGCTTTCTTT
CDR3: CASTPTGNTEAFF

size: .
J: TRBJ2-1
length: 19
D: .
V: TRBV5-1
DNA: TGCGCCAGCAGCTTGTTTCTGGGGGCGCGTCCCCTGGGTAGTAATGAGCAGTTCTTC
CDR3: CASSLFLGARPLGSNEQFF

size: .
J: TRBJ1-4
length: 17
D: .
V: TRBV13
DNA: TGTGCCAGCAGCTTAAAAACAGATCGAGGGACTAATGAAAAACTGTTTTTT
CDR3: CASSLKTDRGTNEKLFF

size: .
J: TRBJ1-4
length: 13
D: .
V: TRBV19
DNA: TGTGCCAGTAGTATAGATCTTGGGGAAAAACTGTTTTTT
CDR3: CASSIDLGEKLFF

size: .
J: TRBJ1-1
length: 12
D: .
V: TRBV6-1
DNA: TGTGCCAGCAGGCCGCCGGTCACTGAAGCTTTCTTT
CDR3: CASRPPVTEAFF

size: .
J: TRBJ2-2
length: 13
D: .
V: TRBV29-1
DNA: TGCAGCGTTGAAGAGGGGAGAACCGGGGAGCTGTTTTTT
CDR3: CSVEEGRTGELFF

size: .
J: TRBJ2-7
length: 12
D: .
V: TRBV7-9
DNA: TGTGCCAGCAGCCTTCAGGGGTACGAGCAGTACTTC
CDR3: CASSLQGYEQYF

size: .
J: TRBJ2-5
length: 13
D: .
V: TRBV7-9
DNA: TGTGCCAGCACCAGGGACATCCAAGAGACCCAGTACTTC
CDR3: CASTRDIQETQYF

size: .
J: TRBJ1-4
length: 13
D: .
V: TRBV6-5
DNA: TGTGCCAGCAAGTTTCAGGGAGGTGAAAAACTGTTTTTT
CDR3: CASKFQGGEKLFF

size: .
J: TRBJ2-7
length: 16
D: TRBD2
V: TRBV2
DNA: TGTGCCAGCAGTGAAATCGCGACTAGCGGGAGTTACGAGCAGTACTTC
CDR3: CASSEIATSGSYEQYF

size: .
J: TRBJ1-2
length: 15
D: .
V: TRBV6-5
DNA: TGTGCCAGCAGCTCCCCCCGGGGGAGGGGCGGAGGCTACACCTTC
CDR3: CASSSPRGRGGGYTF

size: few
J: TRBJ2-1
length: 17
D: TRBD2
V: TRBV5-4
DNA: TGTGCCAGCAGCTTGCTGCGTCCTAGCGGGAGTATCGGTGAGCAGTTCTTC
CDR3: CASSLLRPSGSIGEQFF

size: .
J: TRBJ2-3
length: 15
D: .
V: TRBV11-2
DNA: TGTGCCAGCAGCTACGACAGGTCCTCCACAGATACGCAGTATTTT
CDR3: CASSYDRSSTDTQYF

size: .
J: TRBJ2-2
length: 16
D: .
V: TRBV5-4
DNA: TGTGCCAGCAGCTCGAACCGGAGGTCTCATGTCCGGGAGCTGTTTTTT
CDR3: CASSSNRRSHVRELFF

size: .
J: TRBJ2-7
length: 12
D: TRBD2
V: TRBV6-5
DNA: TGTGCCAGCGGGGGGGTATTATACGAGCAGTACTTC
CDR3: CASGGVLYEQYF